These 8 T cell receptor beta chains originate from one sample sequenced in a study of beta chain features in type 1 diabetes. cDNA synthesis used the whole RNA isolate, giving expressed TCRB sequences. Method: immunoSEQ multiplex PCR; TCRdb's copy keeps in-frame clones and lacks some. The sample lists around 150,000 clones; around 7% were seen once. Source material: central memory CD4+ T cells from blood. These receptors were obtained from a woman aged 25-40 years in good health.

This clone occurred a few times. This rearrangement joins TRBV9 to TRBJ2-3, with D maybe TRBD2 (5 bases). This CDR3 has 16 amino acids. Germline CDR1 is SGDLS and CDR2 is YYNGEE. Trimming left V 0 bases short and J 0 bases short, with 11 bases between. CDR3 loop: CASSVGGSGSTDTQYF. The CDR3 DNA reads as TGTGCCAGCAGCGTAGGTGGGAGCGGCAGCACAGATACGCAGTATTTT.

In this sample, this clone turned up a few times. The chain links TRBV14 to TRBJ1-1, with TRBD1 as a possible D gene (5 bases). Germline lookup yields CDR1 SGHDN and CDR2 FVKESK. Trimming left V 0 bases short and J 6 bases short, with 11 bases between. This CDR3 has 14 amino acids. The CDR3 loop is CASSQDLWGAEAFF. In nucleotides, the CDR3 is TGTGCCAGCAGCCAAGACCTTTGGGGGGCTGAAGCTTTCTTT.

Ten or more counts support this clone. CDR3 DNA: TGTGCCAGCAGCCAAGATCAGGATTCCTACGAGCAGTACTTC. Its protein product is CASSQDQDSYEQYF. V gene TRBV4-2 combines with J gene TRBJ2-7; D gene unclear. Trimming removed 0 bases from V and 1 base from J, with 7 bases in between. The CDR3 has 14 amino acids. Germline V gene lookup returns CDR1 LGHNA and CDR2 YNFKEQ.

This clone was seen repeatedly, ten times or more. The chain recombines TRBV2 with TRBJ2-3, with 10 bases lining up with TRBD2. This CDR3 has 15 amino acids. Germline lookup yields CDR1 SNHLY and CDR2 FYNNEI. The V segment lost 6 bases and the J segment 1 base; nucleotides outside the gene matches: 4. DNA of the CDR3: TGTGCCAGCAGGAGAACTAGCGGGGGCACAGATACGCAGTATTTT. Translating it yields CASRRTSGGTDTQYF. The variable domain in full, completed from reference TRBV2 and TRBJ2-3, reads EPEVTQTPSHQVTQMGQEVILRCVPISNHLYFYWYRQILGQKVEFLVSFYNNEISEKSEIFDDQFSVERPDGSNFTLKIRSTKLEDSAMYFCASRRTSGGTDTQYFGPGTRLTVL.

This CDR3 reads CSVDLGMGGDTQYF. CDR3 sequence (DNA): TGCAGCGTTGACCTAGGGATGGGGGGTGATACGCAGTATTTT. The J gene is TRBJ2-3, the V gene TRBV29-1, with D perhaps matching TRBD2 (6 bases). Germline loops: CDR1 SQVTM, CDR2 ANQGSEA. Between the trimmed V and J ends, which lost 3 bases and 6 bases, there was a span of 16 bases. CDR3 length: 14 amino acids.

The genes are TRBV7-2 and TRBJ1-5; D gene ambiguous. From germline, CDR1 is SGHTA and CDR2 FQGNSA. Trimming pared 1 base from V and 0 bases from J, leaving 7 bases between. This CDR3 has 15 amino acids. In DNA, the CDR3 is TGTGCCAGCAGCTTAGTCTCCTATAGCAATCAGCCCCAGCATTTT. Its translation: CASSLVSYSNQPQHF.

This rearrangement joins TRBV18 to TRBJ1-5; 7 bases line up with TRBD1. The CDR3 sequence is 16 residues long. V lost 5 bases, J lost 3 bases, and 10 bases stayed unmatched. From germline, CDR1 is KGHSH and CDR2 LQKENI. CDR3 amino acids: CASSSGRGALNQPQHF. The CDR3 nucleotides read TGTGCCAGCTCATCAGGCAGGGGGGCTCTCAATCAGCCCCAGCATTTT.

The chain uses TRBV4-3 and TRBJ2-2, with D unresolved. The V end lost 0 bases, the J end lost 2 bases, and 19 bases lay between the germline ends. CDR3 length: 19 amino acids. Germline CDR1 reads LGHNA; CDR2 reads YSLEER. This CDR3 reads CASSQEPRLSATNTGELFF. For the CDR3, the DNA is TGCGCCAGCAGCCAAGAGCCTCGACTGAGTGCGACCAACACCGGGGAGCTGTTTTTT.